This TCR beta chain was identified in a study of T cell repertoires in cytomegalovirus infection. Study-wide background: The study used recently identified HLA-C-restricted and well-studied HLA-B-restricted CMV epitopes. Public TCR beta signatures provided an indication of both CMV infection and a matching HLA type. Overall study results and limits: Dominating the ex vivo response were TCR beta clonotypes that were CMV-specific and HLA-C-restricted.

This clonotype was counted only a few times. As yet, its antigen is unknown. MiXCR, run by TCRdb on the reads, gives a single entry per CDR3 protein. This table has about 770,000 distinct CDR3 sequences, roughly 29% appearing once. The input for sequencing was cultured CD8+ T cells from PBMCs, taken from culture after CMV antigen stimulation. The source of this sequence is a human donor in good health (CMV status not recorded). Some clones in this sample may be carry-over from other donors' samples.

CDR3 amino acids: CASSYMKTGTLTDTQYF. In DNA form, the CDR3 reads TGTGCCAGCAGTTACATGAAAACCGGGACCCTCACAGATACGCAGTATTTT. The chain links TRBV6-2 or TRBV6-3 to TRBJ2-3, with D perhaps being TRBD1 or TRBD2 (5 bases each). V was shortened by 2 bases and J by 2 bases, with 17 bases between the two germline ends. Germline V gene data show CDR1 as MNHEY and CDR2 as SVGEGT. CDR3 size: 17 residues.